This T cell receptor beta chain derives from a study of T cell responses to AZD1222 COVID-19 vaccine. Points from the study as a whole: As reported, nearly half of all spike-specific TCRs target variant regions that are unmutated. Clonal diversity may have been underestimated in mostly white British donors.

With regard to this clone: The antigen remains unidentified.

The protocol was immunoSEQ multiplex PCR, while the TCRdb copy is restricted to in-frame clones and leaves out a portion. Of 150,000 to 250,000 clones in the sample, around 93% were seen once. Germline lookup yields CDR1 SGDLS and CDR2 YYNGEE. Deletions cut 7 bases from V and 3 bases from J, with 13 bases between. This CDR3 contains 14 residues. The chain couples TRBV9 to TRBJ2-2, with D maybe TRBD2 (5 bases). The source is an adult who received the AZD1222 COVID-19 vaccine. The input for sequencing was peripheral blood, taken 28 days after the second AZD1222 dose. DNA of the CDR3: TGTGCCAGCGGACTCCGGACGGACACCGGGGAGCTGTTTTTT. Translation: CASGLRTDTGELFF.